This T cell receptor beta chain was recorded in a study of T cell responses to AZD1222 COVID-19 vaccine listed by TCRdb under 2021. Concerning the study at large: A total of under 250 trial participants underwent TCR sequencing, of whom around 210 had received two doses of AZD1222 and some 25 had received two doses of the MenACWY control vaccine. Trial participants were enrolled by age into 18-55, 56-69 and 70-plus year subgroups, with approximately 150, 28 and 58 TCR-sequenced participants respectively.

The CDR3 contains 14 residues, cysteine and phenylalanine counted. The sequence is cut down to CDR3 DNA, 42 bases in frame from base 1. The germline V gene gives CDR1 as SNHLY and CDR2 as FYNNEI. Germline trimming: 2 bases from V, 12 bases from J; junction bases outside gene matches: 9. On the study overall, not on this receptor specifically: Reportedly, almost half of the unique spike-specific TCRs recognized epitopes lying outside the regions that are mutated in the B.1.351 and B.1.1.7 variants. Conclusions about previously exposed vaccinees are limited, since just six AZD1222 recipients were seropositive for SARS-CoV-2 at baseline. Because no day 14 peak-response samples were available, the repertoires could be characterized only after the peak T cell response. In the small 56-69-year group, the increase in depth fell short of significance, most likely because of low power. Participants were mostly white British and included more females than males, and it was suggested by the authors that clonal diversity may have been underestimated. Spike-specific TCR breadth and depth rose significantly after two AZD1222 doses compared with day 0 and with MenACWY recipients. The vaccine-associated CD4 TCRs covered the entire spike protein, and the dominant responses fell in regions 160-218 and 743-854.

The CDR3 regions of human TCRbeta chains were subjected to immunosequencing. The original pipeline was this. Repertoire TCRs were checked for matches against a reference library of SARS-CoV-2-specific TCRs that had been generated using the MIRA antigen-specificity platform. Breadth was defined as the fraction of unique TCRs that were SARS-CoV-2-associated, and depth was defined as the fraction of total T cells that were SARS-CoV-2-associated. Using the MIRA data, every spike-specific TCR was mapped to the spike region that the TCR reacted to and assigned to either a CD4 or a CD8 class. Log10-transformed breadth and depth values were compared by one-way ANOVA with Sidak's multiple comparisons tests. The table was pulled from immuneACCESS by TCRdb, which kept in-frame rearrangements only. Such tables lose some clones; where checked, under half of the loss comes from unresolved V genes, and the rest has no known cause. The D gene and trimming were derived from the DNA, and the V and J assignments and clone size from that table. The sample has 150,000 or so clones on record, roughly nine tenths of them singletons. In total, the top ten clones hold 5.5% to 6% of the sample.

With respect to this clone: The clone's antigen remains unknown. No base-level quality is on record; no much larger clone is a single base apart.

The sample's time point label is to be understood as: baseline before first vaccination. In the paper's terms, the treatment or condition label means: meningococcal conjugate vaccine given as trial control. Vaccinee samples came from UK trials COV001 and COV002, including a single-blind randomized controlled phase 2/3 trial of AZD1222 (ChAdOx1 nCoV-19) in healthy adults. For TCRbeta chain sequencing, PBMC samples from trial participants were taken at day 0 and at day 28 after the second dose. The sequence derives from an adult in good health. The sequencing here drew on peripheral blood, taken on day 0 of MenACWY control vaccination. The chain links TRBV2 with TRBJ2-1; 8 bases in the middle match TRBD1. The DNA is TGTGCCAGCAGTGAATTAAGGCAGGGGGCAGGGCAGTTCTTC. It encodes CASSELRQGAGQFF.